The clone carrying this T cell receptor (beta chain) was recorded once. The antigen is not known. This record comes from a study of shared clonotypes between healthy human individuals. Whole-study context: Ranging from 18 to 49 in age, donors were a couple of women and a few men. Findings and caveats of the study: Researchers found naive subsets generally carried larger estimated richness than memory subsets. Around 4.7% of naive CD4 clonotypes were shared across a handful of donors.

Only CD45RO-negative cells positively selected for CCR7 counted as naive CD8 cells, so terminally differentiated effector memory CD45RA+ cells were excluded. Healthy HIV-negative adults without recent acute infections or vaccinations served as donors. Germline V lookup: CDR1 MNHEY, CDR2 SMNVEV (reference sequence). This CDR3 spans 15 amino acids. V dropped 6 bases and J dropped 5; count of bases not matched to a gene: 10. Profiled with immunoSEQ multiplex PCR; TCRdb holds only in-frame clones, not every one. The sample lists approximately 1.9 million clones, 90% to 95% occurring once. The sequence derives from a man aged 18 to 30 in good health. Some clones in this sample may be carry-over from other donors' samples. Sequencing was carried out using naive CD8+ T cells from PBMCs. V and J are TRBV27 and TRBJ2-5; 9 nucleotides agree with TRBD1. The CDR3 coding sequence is TGTGCCAGCAGACCTACCGGGACAGGGTGGGAGACCCAGTACTTC. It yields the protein CASRPTGTGWETQYF.